This TCR beta chain appears in the sequencing data of a study of T cells in localized non-small cell lung cancer. Study findings and constraints: Researchers found a median approximately 60 of the top 100 tumor clones in adjacent lung. Tumor trailed uninvolved adjacent lung in T cell clonality, which peaked there. Heterogeneity cannot be ruled out, as sequencing used one tumor region only.

The sampled adjacent lung lay at least 2 cm from the tumor margin and showed no atypia. This CDR3 is 15 amino acids long. The V gene's germline CDR1 is SGHNT and CDR2 YENEEA. Trimming stripped 4 bases from V and 4 bases from J, with 16 bases between. The protocol was immunoSEQ multiplex PCR, while the TCRdb copy is restricted to in-frame clones and leaves out a portion. The profile covers approximately 1,300 clones, with 16% appearing a single time and 9.4% taken by the ten largest. Concerning this clone: Its target is not known.

Sample: normal lung tissue next to the tumor, taken before any cancer treatment. The genes are TRBV11-3 and TRBJ1-2; D possibly corresponds to TRBD1 (6 bases). The TCR sequence derives from a woman between 35 and 70 years old with stage I lung adenocarcinoma. The CDR3 nucleotides are TGTGCCAGCAGCTCAAGGGAGCTAGGGGGCTATGGCTACACCTTC. It is translated as CASSSRELGGYGYTF.